This TCR beta chain was sequenced during a study of blood T cell repertoires in COVID-19. Study context: From the United States, Italy and Spain came samples of acute and convalescent COVID-19. The analysed material was cDNA or gDNA that came from T cells, B-cell-depleted T cells, or PBMCs.

CDR1 and CDR2 from the germline V gene are SGHRS and YFSETQ. With V trimmed by 2 bases and J by 4 bases, 7 bases remained unmatched. The CDR3 length is 17 residues. The authors' processing: It was from reference gene primer amplification that nucleated cell counts were estimated. Measured with immunoSEQ multiplex PCR; TCRdb has only the in-frame clones, and not every one. V and J calls and clone size are given by that table; D and trimming were obtained from the DNA. The sample holds about 62,000 clones, around four fifths seen once. The material sequenced was peripheral blood. This receptor was obtained from a woman in her 50s with active or convalescent COVID-19. The chain recombines TRBV5-1 with TRBJ2-3; 13 bases fit TRBD2. Here the CDR3 reads CASSFRTSGGPPDTQYF. CDR3 nucleotides: TGCGCCAGCAGCTTTAGGACTAGCGGGGGACCCCCAGATACGCAGTATTTT.